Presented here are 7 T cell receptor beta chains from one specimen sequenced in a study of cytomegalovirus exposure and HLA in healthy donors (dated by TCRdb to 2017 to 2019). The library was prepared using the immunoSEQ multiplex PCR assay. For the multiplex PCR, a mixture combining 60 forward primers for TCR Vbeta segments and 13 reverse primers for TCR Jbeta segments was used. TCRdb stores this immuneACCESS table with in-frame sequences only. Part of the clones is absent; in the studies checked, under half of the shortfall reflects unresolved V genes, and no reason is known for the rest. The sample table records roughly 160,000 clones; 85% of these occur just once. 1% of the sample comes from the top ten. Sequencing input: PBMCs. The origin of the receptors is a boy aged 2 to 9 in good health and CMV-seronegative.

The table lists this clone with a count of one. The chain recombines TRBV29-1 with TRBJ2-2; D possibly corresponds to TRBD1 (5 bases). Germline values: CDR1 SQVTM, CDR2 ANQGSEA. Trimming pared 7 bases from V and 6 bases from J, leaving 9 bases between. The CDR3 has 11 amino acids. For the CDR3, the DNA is TGCAGCGGGCAGGGTTCCGGGGAGCTGTTTTTT. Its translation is CSGQGSGELFF.

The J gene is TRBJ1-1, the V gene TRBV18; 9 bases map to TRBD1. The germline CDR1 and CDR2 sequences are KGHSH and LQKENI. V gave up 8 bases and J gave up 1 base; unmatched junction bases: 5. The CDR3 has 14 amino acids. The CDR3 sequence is CASALGQGNTEAFF. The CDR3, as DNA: TGTGCCAGCGCCCTGGGACAGGGGAACACTGAAGCTTTCTTT.

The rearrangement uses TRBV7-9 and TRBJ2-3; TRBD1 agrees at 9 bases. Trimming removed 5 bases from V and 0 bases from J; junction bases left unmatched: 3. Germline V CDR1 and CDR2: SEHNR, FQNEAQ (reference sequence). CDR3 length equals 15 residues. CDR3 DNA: TGTGCCAGCAGCGGGACAGGGATCAGCACAGATACGCAGTATTTT. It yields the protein CASSGTGISTDTQYF. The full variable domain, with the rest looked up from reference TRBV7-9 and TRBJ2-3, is DTGVSQNPRHKITKRGQNVTFRCDPISEHNRLYWYRQTLGQGPEFLTYFQNEAQLEKSRLLSDRFSAERPKGSFSTLEIQRTEQGDSAMYLCASSGTGISTDTQYFGPGTRLTVL.

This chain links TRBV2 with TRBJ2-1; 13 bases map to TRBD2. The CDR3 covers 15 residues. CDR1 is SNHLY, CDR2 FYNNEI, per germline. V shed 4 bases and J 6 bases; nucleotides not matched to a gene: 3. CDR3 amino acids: CASSGGTSGINEQFF. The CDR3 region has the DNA TGTGCCAGCAGTGGGGGGACTAGCGGGATCAATGAGCAGTTCTTC.

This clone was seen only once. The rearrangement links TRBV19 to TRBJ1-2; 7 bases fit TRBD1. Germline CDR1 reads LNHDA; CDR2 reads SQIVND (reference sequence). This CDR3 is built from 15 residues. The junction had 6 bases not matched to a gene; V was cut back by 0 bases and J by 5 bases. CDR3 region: CASSIDHGQEYGYTF. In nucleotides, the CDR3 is TGTGCCAGTAGTATAGACCACGGACAGGAGTATGGCTACACCTTC.

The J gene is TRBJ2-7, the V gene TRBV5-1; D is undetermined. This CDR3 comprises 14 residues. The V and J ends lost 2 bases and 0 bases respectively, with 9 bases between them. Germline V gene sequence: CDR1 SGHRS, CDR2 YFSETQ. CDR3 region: CASSLTLSSYEQYF. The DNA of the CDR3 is TGCGCCAGCAGCTTAACCCTGAGCTCCTACGAGCAGTACTTC.

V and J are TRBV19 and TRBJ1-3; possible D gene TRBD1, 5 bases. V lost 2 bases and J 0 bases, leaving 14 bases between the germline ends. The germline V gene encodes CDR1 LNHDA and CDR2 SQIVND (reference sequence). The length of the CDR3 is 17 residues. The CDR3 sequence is CASSIPQGGSSGNTIYF. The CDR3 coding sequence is TGTGCCAGTAGTATACCCCAGGGAGGAAGCTCTGGAAACACCATATATTTT.